The TCR beta chain under discussion was sequenced for a study of blood T cell repertoires in COVID-19. Across the study: The samples span acute and convalescent COVID-19 from the United States, Italy and Spain. T cells, B-cell-depleted T cells, or PBMCs supplied cDNA or gDNA.

Followed over time, Seattle patients had been enrolled while infection was active. Study processing details: Reference gene primer amplification in the assay estimated nucleated cell counts. TCRdb keeps only in-frame clones here, not all; method: immunoSEQ multiplex PCR. The V and J calls and clone size were taken over from that table, and D and trimming were inferred from the DNA. The sample consists of 250,000 or so clones, about 87% of them appearing once. The J segment lost 5 bases and the V segment lost 4 bases, leaving 9 bases of the junction unmatched. Germline CDR1 and CDR2: LGHDT and YNNKEL (reference sequence). The CDR3 is 17 residues long.

The origin of this receptor is a woman aged 55-69 years with COVID-19, enrolled during active disease. The sequenced material came from peripheral blood. The chain has TRBV3-1 (or the pseudogene TRBV3-2) and TRBJ2-1, with TRBD2 matching 12 bases. The CDR3 DNA reads as TGTGCCAGCAGCCGTTTACTAGCGGGAGGCGGGCACAATGAGCAGTTCTTC. Its translation: CASSRLLAGGGHNEQFF.